These 24 T cell receptor beta chains originate from one sample sequenced in a study of CD8+ T cells in alopecia areata. Extracted from the samples, RNA was reverse transcribed into cDNA to serve as the sequencing template. Clones were sequenced by immunoSEQ multiplex PCR, and TCRdb holds only the in-frame ones, with some missing. There are around 160,000 clones in the sample; about 89% occur only once, and around 16% lies in the top ten. Here the sequenced sample was CD8+ T cells sorted from blood, taken at week 0. These receptors originate from a human donor with alopecia areata.

The table lists this clone with a count of one. The V call is TRBV2, the J call TRBJ2-5; 10 bases match TRBD1. With V trimmed by 7 bases and J by 4 bases, 9 bases remained unmatched. The CDR3 runs 15 residues. The germline CDR1 and CDR2 sequences are SNHLY and FYNNEI. Written as DNA, the CDR3 is TGTGCCAGCAATTCGGGACAGGGGAGAGGAGAGACCCAGTACTTC. It yields the protein CASNSGQGRGETQYF.

The V gene is TRBV6-5, the J gene TRBJ2-3; tentatively, D is TRBD1 (6 bases). The V gene's germline CDR1 is MNHEY and CDR2 SVGAGI. This CDR3 region has 15 residues. V was pared by 6 bases and J by 6 bases, with 19 bases between. The CDR3, as DNA: TGTGCCAGCAGGCCAGGGATGCAGGGGATGGATACGCAGTATTTT. As protein: CASRPGMQGMDTQYF.

This chain uses TRBV7-6 with TRBJ2-3; D perhaps matches TRBD1 (5 bases). V was clipped by 1 base and J by 4 bases, with 9 bases between them. Germline values: CDR1 SGHVS, CDR2 FNYEAQ. The CDR3 length is 14 residues. The CDR3 bases are TGTGCCAGCAGCTTAGAAATGGGGCCAGATACGCAGTATTTT. Translation gives CASSLEMGPDTQYF.

This clone was seen just once. This rearrangement joins TRBV19 to TRBJ2-7, with TRBD1 matching over 8 bases. The CDR3 sequence is 14 residues long. Per germline, CDR1 LNHDA and CDR2 SQIVND (reference sequence). Trimming cost V 7 bases and J 1 base; bases outside gene matches: 6. CDR3 protein: CASKDRVKSYEQYF. For the CDR3, the DNA is TGTGCCAGTAAGGACAGGGTAAAATCCTACGAGCAGTACTTC.

The gene calls are TRBV29-1 and TRBJ2-3, with 8 bases aligning to TRBD2. The CDR3 extends over 13 amino acids. V lost 4 bases and J lost 5; bases outside the gene matches: 5. The germline V gene has CDR1 SQVTM and CDR2 ANQGSEA. The CDR3: CSVGAGVQDTQYF. In DNA form, the CDR3 reads TGCAGCGTTGGAGCGGGAGTACAAGATACGCAGTATTTT.

The chain uses TRBV4-2 and TRBJ2-5, with no clear D. The closer fit of TRBJ2-7 to the DNA end suggests the J call may be wrong. The CDR3 has 15 amino acids. In germline, CDR1 is LGHNA, CDR2 YNFKEQ. CDR3 region: CASSQAFLGSYEQYF. DNA for the CDR3: TGTGCCAGCAGCCAAGCGTTTCTAGGGTCCTACGAGCAGTACTTC.

This clone showed up just a few times. The CDR3 sequence: CASSDQGGFWNTEAFF. The CDR3 coding sequence is TGTGCCAGCAGTGACCAGGGGGGTTTCTGGAACACTGAAGCTTTCTTT. The chain links TRBV6-1 to TRBJ1-1, with TRBD1 matching over 7 bases. Losses at the gene ends were 3 bases for V and 1 base for J; bases not matched to a gene: 8. Germline CDR1 MNHNS, CDR2 SASEGT. This CDR3 contains 16 residues.

This sequence joins TRBV19 and TRBJ2-1; the D call may be TRBD1 or TRBD2 (5 bases each). Germline V gene sequence: CDR1 LNHDA, CDR2 SQIVND (reference sequence). Between the trimmed V and J ends, which lost 6 bases and 3 bases, there was a span of 9 bases. This CDR3 has 13 residues. Written as DNA, the CDR3 is TGTGCCAGTAGCCGGGACCTCTACAATGAGCAGTTCTTC. Translation gives CASSRDLYNEQFF.

This chain links TRBV27 with TRBJ2-7; the D gene is possibly TRBD2 (5 bases). The V gene's germline CDR1 is MNHEY and CDR2 SMNVEV (reference sequence). The CDR3 runs 13 residues. Trimming shortened V by 5 bases and J by 7 bases, and 15 bases separated the two germline ends. Here the CDR3 reads CASSPGSTGEQYF. CDR3 bases: TGTGCCAGCAGTCCGGGATCCACGGGTGAGCAGTACTTC.

This rearrangement joins TRBV11-3 to TRBJ1-1; D uncertain. Germline V gives CDR1 SGHNT, CDR2 YENEEA. The ends were cut back, 5 bases at V and 8 bases at J, with 15 bases in the middle. The CDR3 runs 13 residues. CDR3 sequence reads: CASSGGRAGEAFF. The CDR3 region has the DNA TGTGCCAGCAGCGGCGGACGGGCGGGCGAAGCTTTCTTT.

The rearrangement joins TRBV28 to TRBJ2-7; D call uncertain. CDR3 size: 11 residues. V gave up 0 bases and J gave up 5 bases, with 2 bases separating them. The germline CDR1 and CDR2 sequences are MDHEN and SYDVKM. Here the CDR3 DNA reads TGTGCCAGCAGTTTATGGAACGAGCAGTACTTC. It codes for CASSLWNEQYF. The full variable domain, completed using reference TRBV28 and TRBJ2-7, is DVKVTQSSRYLVKRTGEKVFLECVQDMDHENMFWYRQDPGLGLRLIYFSYDVKMKEKGDIPEGYSVSREKKERFSLILESASTNQTSMYLCASSLWNEQYFGPGTRLTVT.

The chain links TRBV10-2 to TRBJ1-1; 9 positions match TRBD1. V lost 2 bases and J lost 3; bases outside the gene matches: 4. The CDR3 loop spans 15 amino acids. CDR1 is WSHSY, CDR2 SAAADI, per germline. The CDR3, as DNA: TGCGCCAGCAGTGAGACAGGGGGCTGGGACACTGAAGCTTTCTTT. Its protein product is CASSETGGWDTEAFF.

J is TRBJ2-7 and V is TRBV25-1; D perhaps matches TRBD2 (6 bases). CDR3 size: 15 residues. Between the trimmed V and J ends, which lost 4 bases and 2 bases, there was a span of 15 bases. Germline V gives CDR1 MGHDK, CDR2 SYGVNS. CDR3 bases: TGTGCCAGCAGTGGCGGGACGTATTTTGCCTACGAGCAGTACTTC. It translates to CASSGGTYFAYEQYF.

The chain links TRBV19 to TRBJ2-2; 7 nucleotides match TRBD1. Germline values: CDR1 LNHDA, CDR2 SQIVND (reference sequence). There are 15 residues in the CDR3. The trim removed 5 bases at V and 2 bases at J, leaving 5 bases unmatched. CDR3 in DNA: TGTGCCAGTAGTCAGGGGGAGACAAACACCGGGGAGCTGTTTTTT. Amino acids: CASSQGETNTGELFF.

The V and J genes are TRBV4-1 and TRBJ2-1; 8 nucleotides match TRBD2. Losses at the gene ends were 1 base for V and 8 bases for J; bases not matched to a gene: 7. CDR1 and CDR2 (germline): MGHRA, YSYEKL. This CDR3 has 15 amino acids. The CDR3 sequence: CASSQVSGRGDEQFF. The CDR3 region has the DNA TGCGCCAGCAGCCAAGTGAGCGGGAGAGGCGATGAGCAGTTCTTC.

V is TRBV2 and J is TRBJ2-5; no firm D call. Trimming cost V 6 bases and J 0 bases, with 8 bases left between them. The germline V gene has CDR1 SNHLY and CDR2 FYNNEI. The CDR3 has 13 residues. DNA for the CDR3: TGTGCCAGCAGGCGTTTGTACCAAGAGACCCAGTACTTC. Its translation: CASRRLYQETQYF. Based on the CDR3 plus reference TRBV2 and TRBJ2-5, the full variable domain is EPEVTQTPSHQVTQMGQEVILRCVPISNHLYFYWYRQILGQKVEFLVSFYNNEISEKSEIFDDQFSVERPDGSNFTLKIRSTKLEDSAMYFCASRRLYQETQYFGPGTRLLVL.

J is TRBJ2-7 and V is TRBV27; 7 bases are shared with TRBD1. With V trimmed by 3 bases and J by 3 bases, 8 bases remained unmatched. The CDR3 is made up of 15 amino acids. The germline V gene encodes CDR1 MNHEY and CDR2 SMNVEV (reference sequence). CDR3 loop: CASSFLTGTDYEQYF. The CDR3, as DNA: TGTGCCAGCAGTTTTCTGACAGGGACGGACTACGAGCAGTACTTC.

The chain couples TRBV15 to TRBJ2-1; D is possibly TRBD1 or TRBD2 (5 bases each). Germline lookup yields CDR1 LNHNV and CDR2 YYDKDF (reference sequence). V shed 8 bases and J shed 4 bases, with 12 bases lying between them. CDR3 size: 13 residues. CDR3 sequence (DNA): TGTGCCACCGGGGACGGAGGATACAATGAGCAGTTCTTC. Its translation is CATGDGGYNEQFF.

V usage is TRBV7-6 and J usage is TRBJ2-7; D is possibly TRBD1 (5 bases). Germline CDR1 reads SGHVS; CDR2 reads FNYEAQ. The CDR3 runs 14 residues. V was trimmed by 2 bases and J by 0 bases, leaving 8 bases between them. In DNA form, the CDR3 reads TGTGCCAGCAGCTTAAGGCAGGGCTCCTACGAGCAGTACTTC. Protein sequence: CASSLRQGSYEQYF. Full variable domain (missing parts from reference TRBV7-6 and TRBJ2-7): GAGVSQSPRYKVTKRGQDVALRCDPISGHVSLYWYRQALGQGPEFLTYFNYEAQQDKSGLPNDRFSAERPEGSISTLTIQRTEQRDSAMYRCASSLRQGSYEQYFGPGTRLTVT.

The chain uses TRBV9 and TRBJ2-7; no firm D call. V lost 3 bases to trimming and J lost 7 bases, with 11 bases between them. CDR1 is SGDLS and CDR2 is YYNGEE in the germline V gene. The CDR3 covers 12 residues. DNA for the CDR3: TGTGCCAGCAGCGAGACTGGGGAAGAGCAGTACTTC. Protein product: CASSETGEEQYF.

The chain combines TRBV18 with TRBJ2-7; 8 bases line up with TRBD2. The CDR3 totals 15 residues. J gave up 3 bases and V 5 bases, and 9 bases lay outside the gene matches. CDR1 is KGHSH and CDR2 is LQKENI in the germline V gene. CDR3 amino acids: CASSSSGGIDYEQYF. The CDR3 DNA reads as TGTGCCAGCTCATCCAGCGGGGGAATCGACTACGAGCAGTACTTC.

V and J are TRBV4-2 and TRBJ2-7; 8 bases match TRBD2. CDR1 and CDR2 from the germline V gene are LGHNA and YNFKEQ. This CDR3 comprises 15 residues. The V gene end was trimmed by 0 bases and the J gene end by 5 bases; junction bases not matched to a gene: 6. The CDR3: CASSQDQSGSDEQYF. CDR3 sequence (DNA): TGTGCCAGCAGCCAAGATCAGAGCGGGAGCGACGAGCAGTACTTC.

This clone was observed a single time. The V and J genes are TRBV4-1 and TRBJ1-5; D remains ambiguous. V dropped 0 bases and J dropped 3 bases, with 9 bases sitting between them. The CDR3 is made up of 15 amino acids. The germline CDR1 and CDR2 sequences are MGHRA and YSYEKL. The DNA of the CDR3 is TGCGCCAGCAGCCAAGATTTGGCGGACAATCAGCCCCAGCATTTT. Its translation: CASSQDLADNQPQHF.

The chain combines TRBV27 with TRBJ2-3; D gene ambiguous. The CDR3 contains 15 residues. In germline, CDR1 is MNHEY, CDR2 SMNVEV (reference sequence). V was shortened by 6 bases and J by 0 bases, with 13 bases between the two germline ends. DNA of the CDR3: TGTGCCAGCAGATCAATTGGGTTCAGCACAGATACGCAGTATTTT. It translates to CASRSIGFSTDTQYF.